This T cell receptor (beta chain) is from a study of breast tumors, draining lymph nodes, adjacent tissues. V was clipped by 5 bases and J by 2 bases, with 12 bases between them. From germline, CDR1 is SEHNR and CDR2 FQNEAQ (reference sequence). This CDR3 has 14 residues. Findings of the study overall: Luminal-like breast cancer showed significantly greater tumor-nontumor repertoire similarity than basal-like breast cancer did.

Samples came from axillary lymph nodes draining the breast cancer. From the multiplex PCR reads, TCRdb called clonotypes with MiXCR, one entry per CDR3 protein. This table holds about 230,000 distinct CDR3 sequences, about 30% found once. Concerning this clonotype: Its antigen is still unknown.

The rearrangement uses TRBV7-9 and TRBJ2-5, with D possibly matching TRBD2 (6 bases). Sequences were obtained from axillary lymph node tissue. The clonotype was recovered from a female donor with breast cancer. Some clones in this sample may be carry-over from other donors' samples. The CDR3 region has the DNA TGTGCCAGCAGCCCGGGGACTGAACAAGAGACCCAGTACTTC. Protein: CASSPGTEQETQYF.